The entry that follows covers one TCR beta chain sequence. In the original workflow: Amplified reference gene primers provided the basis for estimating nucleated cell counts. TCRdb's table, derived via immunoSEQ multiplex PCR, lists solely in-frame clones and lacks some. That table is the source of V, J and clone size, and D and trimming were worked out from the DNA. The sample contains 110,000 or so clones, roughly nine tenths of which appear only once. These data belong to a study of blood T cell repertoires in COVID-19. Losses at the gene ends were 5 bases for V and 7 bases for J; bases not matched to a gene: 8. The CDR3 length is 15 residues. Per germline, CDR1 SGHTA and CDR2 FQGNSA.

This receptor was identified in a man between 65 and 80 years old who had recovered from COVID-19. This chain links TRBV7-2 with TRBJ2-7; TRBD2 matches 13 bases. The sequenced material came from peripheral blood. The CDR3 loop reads CASSLLTSGRGEQYF. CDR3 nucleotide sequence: TGTGCCAGCAGCCTCCTAACTAGCGGGAGGGGAGAGCAGTACTTC.